The 6 T cell receptor beta chains below come from one sample, sequenced in a study of blood T cell repertoires in COVID-19. Here immunoSEQ multiplex PCR was the method, and the copy in TCRdb shows in-frame clones only, minus some. The sample has 150,000 to 200,000 clones, approximately 88% seen once. The sequencing input was peripheral blood. These receptors came from a young man with active or convalescent COVID-19.

The CDR3 spells CASSSRTGQSSYEQYF. The CDR3 coding sequence is TGTGCCAGCAGCTCTCGTACGGGACAGAGCTCCTACGAGCAGTACTTC. This chain connects TRBV11-2 to TRBJ2-7; 7 bases are shared with TRBD1. CDR1 and CDR2 from the germline V gene are SGHAT and FQNNGV. V gave up 4 bases and J gave up 0 bases; unmatched junction bases: 9. CDR3 length: 16 amino acids.

The CDR3 DNA follows: TGTGCCAGCAGCTTACTTAGCGGGGGCTCCTACAATGAGCAGTTCTTC. It encodes CASSLLSGGSYNEQFF. The rearrangement uses TRBV11-2 and TRBJ2-1; 9 bases line up with TRBD2. Germline V gene sequence: CDR1 SGHAT, CDR2 FQNNGV. Trimming at V came to 2 bases and at J to 0 bases, leaving 2 bases not matched to a gene. This CDR3 comprises 16 residues.

This clone was found a few times. V usage is TRBV7-8 and J usage is TRBJ1-4, with 7 bases that match TRBD1. The CDR3 contains 14 residues. CDR1 is SGHVS, CDR2 FQNEAQ, per germline. The junction had 3 bases not matched to a gene; V was cut back by 4 bases and J by 4 bases. CDR3 in amino acids: CASSWDSLNEKLFF. Here the CDR3 DNA reads TGTGCCAGCAGCTGGGACAGCCTTAATGAAAAACTGTTTTTT. The whole variable domain, remainder taken from reference TRBV7-8 and TRBJ1-4, is GAGVSQSPRYKVAKRGQDVALRCDPISGHVSLFWYQQALGQGPEFLTYFQNEAQLDKSGLPSDRFFAERPEGSVSTLKIQRTQQEDSAVYLCASSWDSLNEKLFFGSGTQLSVL.

The chain joins TRBV4-2 to TRBJ2-5, with a possible D match to TRBD1 (6 bases). Germline loops: CDR1 LGHNA, CDR2 YNFKEQ. CDR3 length: 14 residues. V was clipped by 1 base and J by 5 bases, with 11 bases between them. The CDR3 spells CASSQVQGQETQYF. The DNA of the CDR3 is TGTGCCAGCAGCCAAGTCCAGGGGCAGGAGACCCAGTACTTC.

The J gene is TRBJ1-1, the V gene TRBV5-1; D call uncertain. In germline, CDR1 is SGHRS, CDR2 YFSETQ. V was cut by 2 bases and J by 1 base, with 6 bases left in between. CDR3 length: 13 residues. Here the CDR3 reads CASSLFGNTEAFF. The CDR3 nucleotides are TGCGCCAGCAGCTTATTCGGGAACACTGAAGCTTTCTTT. Variable domain in full (rest from reference TRBV5-1 and TRBJ1-1): KAGVTQTPRYLIKTRGQQVTLSCSPISGHRSVSWYQQTPGQGLQFLFEYFSETQRNKGNFPGRFSGRQFSNSRSEMNVSTLELGDSALYLCASSLFGNTEAFFGQGTRLTVV.

The chain couples TRBV15 to TRBJ1-1, with D maybe TRBD1 (5 bases). CDR1 and CDR2 from the germline V gene are LNHNV and YYDKDF (reference sequence). The CDR3 contains 15 residues. Trimming took off 3 bases at V and 3 bases at J, with 14 bases between the two ends. The DNA of the CDR3 is TGTGCCACCAGCAGCCTCGGGGAGGGGTACACTGAAGCTTTCTTT. It is translated as CATSSLGEGYTEAFF.